This is a list of T cell receptor beta chains from one sample in a study of beta chain features in type 1 diabetes. The table came from immunoSEQ multiplex PCR; TCRdb's copy has only in-frame clones and leaves some out. The top ten clones hold 0.03% to 0.045% of a sample with hundreds of thousands of clones, over 11% of them seen once. The specimen sequenced was naive CD4+ T cells from blood. The receptors stem from a young man with type 1 diabetes. The CDR3 runs from the conserved cysteine through the conserved F or W. Fields, in order: D gene, V gene, clone size, J gene, CDR3 protein, CDR3 DNA. The D gene is left open where the match is weak. Not all rows give a size; the values are once, few, many and, for expanded clones, a class.

>TRBD1|TRBV7-2|few|TRBJ1-1
CASSLGDRPLKEAFF
TGTGCCAGCAGCTTAGGGGACAGGCCCTTGAAGGAAGCTTTCTTT
>NA|TRBV30|NA|TRBJ2-3
CAWSTGTTQYF
TGTGCCTGGAGTACGGGGACTACGCAGTATTTT
>TRBD1|TRBV7-6|few|TRBJ2-7
CASSSPDRSSYEQYF
TGTGCCAGCAGCTCCCCGGACAGGAGCTCCTACGAGCAGTACTTC
>NA|TRBV9|few|TRBJ1-2
CASSSQSDRFGYGYTF
TGTGCCAGCAGTTCTCAATCCGACAGATTTGGTTATGGCTACACCTTC
>NA|TRBV9|NA|TRBJ2-6
CASSVSHSAFTSPGANVLTF
TGTGCCAGCAGCGTAAGTCACTCGGCGTTTACGTCCCCTGGGGCCAACGTCCTGACTTTC
>TRBD2|TRBV5-1|NA|TRBJ2-2
CASSFAGTSGSMAYTGELFF
TGCGCCAGCAGTTTTGCGGGGACTAGCGGGAGTATGGCGTACACCGGGGAGCTGTTTTTT
>NA|TRBV10-3|few|TRBJ2-7
CAIRARQEGDEQYF
TGTGCCATCAGGGCCCGACAGGAAGGGGACGAGCAGTACTTC
>NA|TRBV5-1|NA|TRBJ1-5
CASSGEGPDQPQHF
TGCGCCAGCAGCGGAGAGGGGCCCGATCAGCCCCAGCATTTT
>TRBD1|TRBV30|NA|TRBJ2-7
CAWSPRQGIIYEQYF
TGTGCCTGGAGCCCGAGACAGGGAATAATCTACGAGCAGTACTTC
>TRBD2|TRBV7-6|NA|TRBJ2-7
CASSQPYSSGDTYEQYF
TGTGCCAGCAGCCAGCCCTACTCTAGCGGGGACACCTACGAGCAGTACTTC
>NA|TRBV18|NA|TRBJ2-5
CASSRALEETQYF
TGTGCCAGCTCACGGGCCCTCGAGGAGACCCAGTACTTC
>NA|TRBV27|few|TRBJ1-1
CASSLSHWDTEAFF
TGTGCCAGCAGTTTATCCCACTGGGACACTGAAGCTTTCTTT
>NA|TRBV23-1|few|TRBJ1-2
CASSHQIPTQGKGDYGYTF
TGCGCCAGCAGTCACCAAATCCCCACTCAGGGGAAGGGGGACTATGGCTACACCTTC
>NA|TRBV27|few|TRBJ2-7
CASSLSREQYF
TGTGCCAGCAGTTTATCCCGCGAGCAGTACTTC
>TRBD1|TRBV5-1|NA|TRBJ1-4
CASSLGDRGGEKLFF
TGCGCCAGCAGCTTGGGGGACAGGGGAGGTGAAAAACTGTTTTTT
>TRBD2|TRBV4-3|few|TRBJ2-3
CASSLEAGGRTDTQYF
TGCGCCAGCAGCCTCGAAGCGGGGGGGCGCACAGATACGCAGTATTTT
>TRBD1|TRBV18|NA|TRBJ2-5
CASSPQTGARETQYF
TGTGCCAGCTCACCCCAAACAGGGGCAAGGGAGACCCAGTACTTC
>NA|TRBV19|few|TRBJ2-6
CASSISWGSEGANVLTF
TGTGCCAGTAGTATCTCTTGGGGATCGGAAGGGGCCAACGTCCTGACTTTC
>TRBD2|TRBV19|NA|TRBJ2-1
CASSVGTSGHNEQFF
TGTGCCAGTAGTGTCGGGACTAGCGGGCACAATGAGCAGTTCTTC
>NA|TRBV5-1|NA|TRBJ1-1
CASSSKGGTGHYPTEAFF
TGCGCCAGCAGCTCGAAAGGGGGAACAGGACACTACCCCACTGAAGCTTTCTTT
>NA|TRBV18|NA|TRBJ1-1
CASSPSANTEAFF
TGTGCCAGCTCACCGTCAGCGAACACTGAAGCTTTCTTT
>TRBD2|TRBV9|NA|TRBJ2-7
CANPHRRRGAYEQYF
TGTGCCAACCCACACCGGAGGCGGGGGGCCTACGAGCAGTACTTC
>TRBD1|TRBV25-1|NA|TRBJ1-4
CASGGQGGREKLFF
TGTGCCAGCGGGGGACAGGGAGGCAGAGAAAAACTGTTTTTT
>NA|TRBV4-1|few|TRBJ1-6
CASSQTRRTPLHF
TGCGCCAGCAGCCAGACCAGGAGGACACCCCTCCACTTT
>NA|TRBV25-1|few|TRBJ2-3
CASSAGTDTQYF
TGTGCCAGCAGTGCGGGGACAGATACGCAGTATTTT
>TRBD2|TRBV5-4|NA|TRBJ2-7
CASSFGGNYEQYF
TGTGCCAGCAGCTTCGGGGGGAACTACGAGCAGTACTTC
>NA|TRBV5-1|NA|TRBJ2-3
CASSLLSGSTDTQYF
TGCGCCAGCAGCTTATTGTCGGGCAGCACAGATACGCAGTATTTT
>TRBD1|TRBV7-2|NA|TRBJ1-1
CASTGQTGSTEAFF
TGTGCCAGCACCGGACAGACAGGGAGCACTGAAGCTTTCTTT
>NA|TRBV5-1|NA|TRBJ1-6
CASSLRTDSPLHF
TGCGCCAGCAGCTTGAGGACCGATTCACCCCTCCACTTT
>NA|TRBV5-1|NA|TRBJ2-1
CASSQRAAYNEQFF
TGCGCCAGCAGTCAAAGGGCGGCCTACAATGAGCAGTTCTTC
>TRBD1|TRBV7-2|NA|TRBJ2-4
CASSSPGQGAKNIQYF
TGTGCCAGCAGCTCGCCGGGACAGGGTGCCAAAAACATTCAGTACTTC
>NA|TRBV30|NA|TRBJ2-1
CASETGGEQFF
TGTGCCTCAGAGACGGGTGGTGAGCAGTTCTTC